This T cell receptor beta chain is from a study of T cells in women clearing cervical HPV infection. The germline V gene has CDR1 DFQATT and CDR2 SNEGSKA (reference sequence). This CDR3 region has 16 residues. Trimming cost V 3 bases and J 1 base; bases outside gene matches: 10. About this clone: The CDR3 end is not reached by the read, which stops 3 residues before it; the germline J gene fills it in.

Genomic DNA, averaging approximately 1,200 ng per sample, yielded TCR beta CDR3 via immunoSEQ. Only in-frame clones appear in the TCRdb table, and some are missing; sequencing was by immunoSEQ multiplex PCR. There are some 30,000 clones in the sample, with less than 9% held by the top ten. The chain has TRBV20-1 and TRBJ1-1; TRBD1 matches 8 bases. Sequencing was performed on blood buffy coat. This TCR derives from a woman between 18 and 70 years old with a cervical HPV16 infection that either progressed to CIN3+ or cleared (not recorded which). CDR3 DNA (partial): TGCAGTGCTAGTGGGGCAGGGGGCCCGGCGAACACTGAA. Residues: CSASGAGGPANTE. The whole CDR3 protein is CSASGAGGPANTEAFF.